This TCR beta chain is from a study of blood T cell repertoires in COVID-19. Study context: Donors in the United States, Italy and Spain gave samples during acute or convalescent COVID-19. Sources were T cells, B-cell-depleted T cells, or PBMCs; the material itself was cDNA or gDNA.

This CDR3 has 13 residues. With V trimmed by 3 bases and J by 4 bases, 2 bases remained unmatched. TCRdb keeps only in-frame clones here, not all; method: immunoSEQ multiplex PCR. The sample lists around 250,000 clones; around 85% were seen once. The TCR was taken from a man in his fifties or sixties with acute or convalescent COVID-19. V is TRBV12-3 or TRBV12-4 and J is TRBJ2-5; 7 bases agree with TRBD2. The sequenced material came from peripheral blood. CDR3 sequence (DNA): TGTGCCAGCAGTTTTGCGGGAGCAGAGACCCAGTACTTC. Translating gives CASSFAGAETQYF.